This record looks at one T cell receptor beta chain sequence and its context. Generated by immunoSEQ multiplex PCR, the TCRdb table keeps only in-frame clones and is missing some. Here the sample spans roughly 14,000 clones, about 80% being singletons. Deletions cut 3 bases from V and 15 bases from J, with 18 bases between. CDR1 and CDR2 from the germline V gene are MDHEN and SYDVKM. There are 13 residues in the CDR3. This sample is drawn from a study of control samples from healthy donors and cancer patients. The origin of this receptor is a female donor with lung cancer. The sample consisted of formalin-fixed, paraffin-embedded tissue. This chain connects TRBV28 to TRBJ2-1; D might be TRBD1 (7 bases). The CDR3 nucleotides are TGTGCCAGCAGTTTCTCCAGTAGCCAGGGGGGGTTCTTC. Its translation: CASSFSSSQGGFF.